The TCR beta chain described here comes from a study of Graves' ophthalmopathy and Graves' hyperthyroidism. RNA transcripts were the source from which TCR beta CDR3 regions were amplified. RT-PCR in the first round used HTBI primers; a second-round multiplex PCR followed. From the multiplex PCR reads, TCRdb called clonotypes with MiXCR, one entry per CDR3 protein. The sample holds around 1.1 million distinct CDR3 sequences; 35% to 45% are singletons and the top ten take around 10%. This clonotype was seen at least ten times. Germline V gene data show CDR1 as SEHNR and CDR2 as FQNEAQ (reference sequence). The CDR3 runs to 15 residues. J lost 4 bases, V lost 8 bases, and 9 bases had no gene match.

This receptor was obtained from an adult man with Graves' hyperthyroidism. The rearrangement links TRBV7-9 to TRBJ2-7; 12 bases agree with TRBD1. Source material: peripheral blood or thyroid tissue (not recorded which). The CDR3: CASGGTGGLIYEQYF. The CDR3 region has the DNA TGTGCCAGCGGCGGGACAGGGGGCTTGATTTACGAGCAGTACTTC.